This T cell receptor beta chain was observed in a study of T cell responses to AZD1222 COVID-19 vaccine. The CDR3 runs 12 residues. With 5 bases removed from V and 9 bases from J, the gap between germline ends came to 11 bases. The germline gives CDR1 LGHNT, CDR2 FRNRAP. The data were produced by immunoSEQ multiplex PCR, yet TCRdb's version contains in-frame clones alone and is incomplete. This table has around 130,000 clones, 80% to 95% appearing once. The chain combines TRBV12-5 with TRBJ2-1; the D gene is possibly TRBD2 (6 bases). The sequencing here drew on peripheral blood, taken 28 days after the second dose of the MenACWY control vaccine. This clonotype was obtained from an adult who received the MenACWY meningococcal vaccine as a control. The CDR3 bases are TGTGCTAGTGGTCCCGGGGGTGCTGAGCAGTTCTTC. Protein: CASGPGGAEQFF.